The 6 T cell receptor beta chains listed next were all sequenced from one sample in a study of T cell repertoires in cytomegalovirus infection (dated by TCRdb to about 2019). This specimen's treatment or condition label, per the study, means: in vitro stimulation with specific CMV peptide epitopes to enrich CMV-specific T cells. No antigen is known for these receptors. TCRdb shows the sequencer as Illumina HiSeq 1500. TCRdb reanalyzed the raw reads on its own, using fastp at Q25 for trimming and MiXCR for clone calling, and kept in-frame beta chains. Rows matching on CDR3 protein sequence are summarized as one entry with the most common DNA and genes. This sample gives about 130,000 distinct CDR3 sequences in total; 30% to 40% of them show up just once. Under 65% of the sample is held by the ten biggest clonotypes. The specimen comprised CD8+ T cells from cultured PBMCs, sampled from culture after CMV antigen stimulation. These receptors were taken from a human donor in good health (CMV status not recorded). Some clones in this sample may be carry-over from other donors' samples.

Only a few counts were recorded for this clonotype. This chain connects TRBV6-5 to TRBJ2-2; no firm D call. Germline V gene sequence: CDR1 MNHEY, CDR2 SVGAGI. Deletions cut 2 bases from V and 8 bases from J, with 9 bases between. The CDR3 runs 13 residues. The CDR3 DNA is TGTGCCAGCAGTTACGAGTGGTTGGGGGAGCTGTTTTTT. Amino acids: CASSYEWLGELFF.

The chain has TRBV27 and TRBJ1-1; TRBD1 agrees at 10 bases. Per germline, CDR1 MNHEY and CDR2 SMNVEV (reference sequence). This CDR3 contains 14 residues. The V and J ends lost 6 bases and 1 base, in that order; junction bases with no gene match: 2. The CDR3 bases are TGTGCCAGCAGAGGACAGGGGGGGAACACTGAAGCTTTCTTT. Translation gives CASRGQGGNTEAFF.

This chain uses TRBV19 with TRBJ1-5, with a weak D call TRBD1 (5 bases). Trimming cost V 3 bases and J 4 bases, with 13 bases left between them. CDR1 is LNHDA, CDR2 SQIVND, per germline (reference sequence). The CDR3 extends over 15 amino acids. The CDR3 region is CASSIWDAGNQPQHF. CDR3 in DNA: TGTGCCAGTAGTATTTGGGACGCGGGGAATCAGCCCCAGCATTTT.

This chain links TRBV2 with TRBJ2-1; 9 bases are a match to TRBD2. With V trimmed by 8 bases and J by 8 bases, 4 bases remained unmatched. This CDR3 is 12 amino acids long. Per the germline V gene, CDR1 is SNHLY and CDR2 is FYNNEI. CDR3 residues: CASELAGDEQFF. In DNA, the CDR3 is TGTGCCAGCGAACTAGCGGGTGATGAGCAGTTCTTC.

The rearrangement links TRBV11-2 to TRBJ2-4; D is possibly TRBD1 or TRBD2 (6 bases each). CDR3 length: 17 residues. From germline, CDR1 is SGHAT and CDR2 FQNNGV. The V and J ends lost 1 base and 0 bases respectively, with 13 bases between them. For the CDR3, the DNA is TGTGCCAGCAGCTTAGGTCCGGGGGCGATAGCCAAAAACATTCAGTACTTC. Encoded protein: CASSLGPGAIAKNIQYF.

The rearrangement uses TRBV5-1 and TRBJ1-6; 9 bases align to TRBD1. CDR3 length: 17 residues. V shed 3 bases, J shed 0 bases, and the junction held 4 bases outside the gene matches. In germline, CDR1 is SGHRS, CDR2 YFSETQ. CDR3 bases: TGCGCCAGCAGCTGGGTGGGACAGGGCTCCTATAATTCACCCCTCCACTTT. Its translation: CASSWVGQGSYNSPLHF.